The 11 T cell receptor beta chains listed next were all sequenced from one sample in a study of blood T cell repertoires in COVID-19. TCRdb's copy holds only in-frame clones and misses some; the assay was immunoSEQ multiplex PCR. The sample lists some 170,000 clones, about 83% occurring once. Sequencing was performed on peripheral blood. Receptors were obtained from a woman in her 70s with COVID-19, enrolled during active disease.

The chain couples TRBV6-2 or TRBV6-3 to TRBJ1-2; perhaps TRBD1 as D (5 bases). Trimming stripped 4 bases from V and 4 bases from J, with 10 bases between. The CDR3 has 13 residues. Germline V gives CDR1 MNHEY, CDR2 SVGEGT. The CDR3 DNA reads as TGTGCCAGCAGTTTGGCAGGGCGCTATGGCTACACCTTC. This sequence encodes CASSLAGRYGYTF.

V gene TRBV5-1 combines with J gene TRBJ1-2; D gene uncertain. V lost 0 bases, J lost 8 bases, and 14 bases lay in between. Germline values: CDR1 SGHRS, CDR2 YFSETQ. The CDR3 is 14 amino acids. CDR3 protein: CASSLELSSGGYTF. In DNA form, the CDR3 reads TGCGCCAGCAGCTTGGAGCTTTCTTCGGGGGGCTACACCTTC.

The chain couples TRBV2 to TRBJ2-5; 7 bases map to TRBD2. Trimming at V came to 7 bases and at J to 4 bases, leaving 6 bases not matched to a gene. The CDR3 loop spans 13 amino acids. From germline, CDR1 is SNHLY and CDR2 FYNNEI. The CDR3 reads CASTGLEGETQYF. CDR3 in DNA: TGTGCCAGCACCGGACTAGAAGGAGAGACCCAGTACTTC.

This sequence joins TRBV19 and TRBJ2-5; 9 nucleotides match TRBD2. The ends lost 3 bases at V and 4 bases at J; junction bases unmatched: 6. The CDR3 is made up of 15 amino acids. Per the germline V gene, CDR1 is LNHDA and CDR2 is SQIVND (reference sequence). The chain's CDR3 is CASSMAAGGGETQYF. CDR3 bases: TGTGCCAGTAGTATGGCTGCGGGAGGGGGAGAGACCCAGTACTTC.

This chain joins TRBV19 and TRBJ1-2; 7 nucleotides agree with TRBD1. The CDR3 extends over 13 amino acids. Germline V gene lookup returns CDR1 LNHDA and CDR2 SQIVND (reference sequence). The V segment lost 5 bases and the J segment 8 bases; nucleotides outside the gene matches: 8. CDR3 sequence reads: CASSSETGPGYTF. The CDR3 DNA sequence: TGTGCCAGTAGTTCCGAGACAGGGCCGGGCTACACCTTC.

The chain carries TRBV7-3 and TRBJ2-2; 7 bases are a match to TRBD2. The CDR3 has 15 amino acids. Germline V lookup: CDR1 SGHTA, CDR2 FQGTGA. The V and J ends lost 3 bases and 4 bases, in that order; junction bases with no gene match: 5. CDR3 region: CASSFSPGGTGELFF. In DNA form, the CDR3 reads TGTGCCAGCAGCTTCTCACCGGGAGGCACCGGGGAGCTGTTTTTT.

The rearrangement joins TRBV2 to TRBJ2-5, with a possible D match to TRBD1 (5 bases). The germline V and J ends were trimmed by 6 bases and 0 bases, with 11 bases remaining between them. Germline-derived CDR1 and CDR2 are SNHLY and FYNNEI. This CDR3 region has 14 residues. The CDR3 loop reads CASSPTGYQETQYF. The CDR3 DNA is TGTGCCAGCAGCCCAACAGGTTACCAAGAGACCCAGTACTTC.

The chain carries TRBV6-5 and TRBJ1-2, with 8 bases matching TRBD1. CDR1 MNHEY and CDR2 SVGAGI come from the germline V gene. Trimming took 6 bases from V and 8 from J; bases not matched to a gene: 8. This CDR3 is built from 13 residues. The CDR3 sequence: CASSRTGTEGYTF. The CDR3 DNA reads as TGTGCCAGCAGCCGGACAGGGACCGAGGGCTACACCTTC.

The genes are TRBV18 and TRBJ2-7, with D tentatively TRBD2 (6 bases). Germline V gives CDR1 KGHSH, CDR2 LQKENI. This CDR3 is 17 amino acids long. Trimming cost V 4 bases and J 4 bases, with 23 bases left between them. The CDR3 reads CASSLTAVGGALYEQYF. CDR3 DNA sequence: TGTGCCAGCTCACTAACCGCGGTAGGAGGGGCCCTTTACGAGCAGTACTTC.

This chain uses TRBV4-1 with TRBJ2-7; 14 bases agree with TRBD2. Per the germline V gene, CDR1 is MGHRA and CDR2 is YSYEKL. Losses at the gene ends were 0 bases for V and 4 bases for J; bases not matched to a gene: 2. The CDR3 contains 16 residues. CDR3 loop: CASSQEGLAGVYEQYF. The DNA for the CDR3 is TGCGCCAGCAGCCAAGAGGGACTAGCGGGAGTTTACGAGCAGTACTTC.

This chain joins TRBV19 and TRBJ1-1, with 8 bases lining up with TRBD1. Germline trimming cut 5 bases from V and 2 bases from J; bases unmatched to any gene: 4. This CDR3 is built from 14 residues. The germline gives CDR1 LNHDA, CDR2 SQIVND (reference sequence). Here the CDR3 reads CASSVGQGNTEAFF. In nucleotides, the CDR3 is TGTGCCAGTAGTGTAGGACAGGGTAACACTGAAGCTTTCTTT.